The 9 T cell receptor beta chains given below trace back to one sample, sequenced in a study of cytomegalovirus exposure and HLA in healthy donors. 60 Vbeta and 13 Jbeta primers were used in PCR. Assay used: immunoSEQ multiplex PCR; TCRdb lists only in-frame clones, some missing. The table includes approximately 160,000 clones, 80% detected once. The sample taken for sequencing was PBMCs. Source of these receptors: a man between 25 and 39 years old in good health and CMV-seropositive.

The V gene is TRBV7-7, the J gene TRBJ2-3; D is uncertain. Germline CDR1 and CDR2: SSHAT and FNYEAQ (reference sequence). The CDR3 extends over 13 amino acids. With 1 base removed from V and 2 bases from J, the gap between germline ends came to 4 bases. The CDR3 here is CASSLVNTDTQYF. The CDR3 DNA reads TGTGCCAGCAGCTTAGTCAACACAGATACGCAGTATTTT.

This sequence joins TRBV5-4 and TRBJ2-7; TRBD2 is a possible D gene (6 bases). The V end was cut by 4 bases, the J end by 3 bases, with 23 bases between. The CDR3 has 17 residues. Looked up from germline, CDR1 is SGHNT and CDR2 is YYREEE (reference sequence). The CDR3 loop is CASSDGTPGMVSYEQYF. For the CDR3, the DNA is TGTGCCAGCAGCGACGGGACTCCCGGGATGGTGAGCTACGAGCAGTACTTC.

This chain's CDR3 is CASSDGTSGRARYEQYF. CDR3 DNA: TGTGCCAGCAGCGATGGGACTAGCGGGAGGGCCAGGTACGAGCAGTACTTC. The V gene is TRBV9, the J gene TRBJ2-7, with TRBD2 matching over 16 bases. V lost 3 bases to trimming and J lost 4 bases; unmatched junction nucleotides: 7. The CDR3 is 17 residues long. The germline V gene has CDR1 SGDLS and CDR2 YYNGEE.

This clone was recorded once. The chain recombines TRBV6-5 with TRBJ1-3; D may be TRBD1 (6 bases). V shed 6 bases and J shed 3 bases, with 12 bases lying between them. This CDR3 is built from 14 residues. Germline V gene sequence: CDR1 MNHEY, CDR2 SVGAGI. The CDR3 bases are TGTGCCAGCAGCACAGGGTTTGATGGAAACACCATATATTTT. Amino acid sequence: CASSTGFDGNTIYF.

This clone has just one count. The chain is built from TRBV7-2 and TRBJ2-7; tentative D call: TRBD2 (5 bases). From germline, CDR1 is SGHTA and CDR2 FQGNSA. The CDR3 sequence is 14 residues long. The germline V and J ends were trimmed by 0 bases and 2 bases, with 8 bases remaining between them. CDR3 coding DNA: TGTGCCAGCAGCTTAGCCGAGACTACCTACGAGCAGTACTTC. This encodes CASSLAETTYEQYF.

This clone was seen just once. The V gene is TRBV7-2, the J gene TRBJ2-2, with 12 bases matching TRBD2. Germline CDR1 reads SGHTA; CDR2 reads FQGNSA. With V trimmed by 6 bases and J by 5 bases, 4 bases remained unmatched. This CDR3 region has 15 residues. The CDR3 bases are TGTGCCAGCAGTCTAGCGGGGGGGGTGACCGGGGAGCTGTTTTTT. It is translated as CASSLAGGVTGELFF.

The chain couples TRBV9 to TRBJ2-5; D unclear. Per the germline V gene, CDR1 is SGDLS and CDR2 is YYNGEE. V was pared by 0 bases and J by 0 bases, with 12 bases between. The CDR3 is 16 amino acids. DNA of the CDR3: TGTGCCAGCAGCGTAGGACACGAAACGTACCAAGAGACCCAGTACTTC. This sequence encodes CASSVGHETYQETQYF.

The rearrangement joins TRBV7-9 to TRBJ2-3; D ambiguous. This CDR3 has 14 residues. Trimming left V 5 bases short and J 1 base short, with 10 bases between. Germline V gene sequence: CDR1 SEHNR, CDR2 FQNEAQ (reference sequence). The CDR3 is CASSPLQGTDTQYF. CDR3 sequence (DNA): TGTGCCAGCAGCCCTCTTCAGGGCACAGATACGCAGTATTTT. Together with reference TRBV7-9 and TRBJ2-3, the CDR3 gives the full variable domain: DTGVSQNPRHKITKRGQNVTFRCDPISEHNRLYWYRQTLGQGPEFLTYFQNEAQLEKSRLLSDRFSAERPKGSFSTLEIQRTEQGDSAMYLCASSPLQGTDTQYFGPGTRLTVL.

V gene TRBV6-5 combines with J gene TRBJ2-7; 7 bases line up with TRBD1. This CDR3 spans 14 amino acids. Germline CDR1 is MNHEY and CDR2 is SVGAGI. The junction had 9 bases not matched to a gene; V was cut back by 4 bases and J by 6 bases. CDR3 nucleotide sequence: TGTGCCAGCAGTTCAAGGACAGGACTGACCGAGCAGTACTTC. Its translation: CASSSRTGLTEQYF.